The 19 T cell receptor beta chains in this list originate from one sample, sequenced in a study of CD8 T cells in ankylosing spondylitis. TCRdb reprocessed the 5' RACE reads via MiXCR and lists one record per CDR3 protein. The repertoire holds 150,000 to 200,000 distinct CDR3 sequences, with over 10% as singletons. Sequencing was done on a sample of blood, either unsorted or a sorted T cell fraction (not recorded which). These receptors were taken from a female donor with ankylosing spondylitis or in good health (not recorded which).

This clonotype has a count of ten or more. The genes are TRBV5-1 and TRBJ2-7; perhaps D is TRBD1 or TRBD2 (5 bases each). Trimming stripped 4 bases from V and 6 bases from J, with 17 bases between. Germline V CDR1 and CDR2: SGHRS, YFSETQ. The CDR3 consists of 14 residues. The CDR3 DNA reads as TGCGCCAGCAGCCTCCGGGGCGCCCTGGCCGAGCAGTACTTC. Residues: CASSLRGALAEQYF.

This clonotype was detected a few times. V and J are TRBV7-9 and TRBJ1-2, with no clear D. V was shortened by 5 bases and J by 5 bases, with 15 bases between the two germline ends. Germline V gene data show CDR1 as SEHNR and CDR2 as FQNEAQ (reference sequence). The CDR3 spans 14 residues. CDR3 nucleotides: TGTGCCAGCAGCCCTACGACGACGAGTTATGGCTACACCTTC. Translation: CASSPTTTSYGYTF.

This clonotype was seen a few times. The chain combines TRBV11-2 with TRBJ2-7, with D perhaps matching TRBD1 (6 bases). The CDR3 has 14 residues. V dropped 5 bases and J dropped 2 bases, with 13 bases sitting between them. CDR1 and CDR2 from the germline V gene are SGHAT and FQNNGV. In DNA, the CDR3 is TGTGCCAGCAGCCCTGGACAGCCCCCCTACGAGCAGTACTTC. It translates to CASSPGQPPYEQYF.

This chain uses TRBV20-1 with TRBJ1-1; D possibly corresponds to TRBD1 (6 bases). Germline values: CDR1 DFQATT, CDR2 SNEGSKA (reference sequence). Trimming shortened V by 5 bases and J by 0 bases, and 16 bases separated the two germline ends. The CDR3 is 15 amino acids. The CDR3, as DNA: TGCAGTGCTCTACAGGGCGCGGGGATGAACACTGAAGCTTTCTTT. It translates to CSALQGAGMNTEAFF.

The rearrangement joins TRBV24-1 to TRBJ1-2; no firm D call. Germline values: CDR1 KGHDR, CDR2 SFDVKD. CDR3 length: 11 amino acids. Deletions cut 5 bases from V and 10 bases from J, with 10 bases between. In nucleotides, the CDR3 is TGTGCCACCAGTGCGGGCCAGTCCTACACCTTC. It translates to CATSAGQSYTF.

V and J are TRBV7-2 and TRBJ2-1; 7 nucleotides agree with TRBD2. The CDR3 is 13 amino acids. The germline gives CDR1 SGHTA, CDR2 FQGNSA. The J segment lost 10 bases and the V segment lost 8 bases, leaving 11 bases of the junction unmatched. The CDR3 loop reads CASSLSGAGEQFF. The CDR3 DNA is TGTGCCAGCTCCTTAAGTGGAGCGGGAGAGCAGTTCTTC.

This clonotype was observed at least ten times. The rearrangement uses TRBV7-9 and TRBJ1-6, with D uncertain. The V and J ends lost 9 bases and 7 bases respectively, with 16 bases between them. There are 14 residues in the CDR3. Germline V gene sequence: CDR1 SEHNR, CDR2 FQNEAQ (reference sequence). This chain's CDR3 is CASTGSLGNSPLHF. The CDR3 DNA is TGTGCCAGTACTGGGTCACTCGGGAATTCACCCCTCCACTTT.

The chain uses TRBV28 and TRBJ1-1; D gene uncertain. V shed 3 bases and J shed 5 bases, with 16 bases lying between them. This CDR3 has 15 residues. Germline assignment: CDR1 MDHEN and CDR2 SYDVKM. This chain's CDR3 is CASSFPGSRRTEAFF. DNA of the CDR3: TGTGCCAGCAGTTTTCCGGGCTCCAGGCGGACTGAAGCTTTCTTT.

The CDR3: CASSEGGSHQPQHF. The DNA for the CDR3 is TGTGCCAGCAGTGAAGGAGGCAGCCATCAGCCCCAGCATTTT. The chain joins TRBV25-1 to TRBJ1-5; D not certain. The length of the CDR3 is 14 residues. Trimming removed 2 bases from V and 5 bases from J, with 10 bases in between. CDR1 MGHDK and CDR2 SYGVNS come from the germline V gene.

In its sample, this clonotype was seen many times. V and J are TRBV11-2 and TRBJ1-6; 7 nucleotides match TRBD1. In germline, CDR1 is SGHAT, CDR2 FQNNGV. The CDR3 loop spans 18 amino acids. Trimming took 2 bases from V and 7 from J; bases not matched to a gene: 14. The CDR3 loop reads CASSLNPPDGQVNSPLHF. The CDR3 DNA reads TGTGCCAGCAGCTTAAACCCCCCCGACGGACAGGTGAATTCACCCCTCCACTTT.

This clonotype has ten or more counts. The rearrangement links TRBV7-3 to TRBJ2-3, with 7 nucleotides matching TRBD1. V gave up 3 bases and J gave up 2 bases; unmatched junction bases: 5. The V gene's germline CDR1 is SGHTA and CDR2 FQGTGA. The CDR3 covers 15 residues. This CDR3 is CASSFTGDLTDTQYF. DNA for the CDR3: TGTGCCAGCAGCTTTACAGGGGACCTCACAGATACGCAGTATTTT. The entire variable domain, with the rest obtained from reference TRBV7-3 and TRBJ2-3, is as follows: GAGVSQTPSNKVTEKGKYVELRCDPISGHTALYWYRQSLGQGPEFLIYFQGTGAADDSGLPNDRFFAVRPEGSVSTLKIQRTERGDSAVYLCASSFTGDLTDTQYFGPGTRLTVL.

This clonotype has only one observation. One base away lies a much larger clone, so this may be a sequencing read error. This sequence joins TRBV7-9 and TRBJ2-1, with D possibly TRBD1 on 6 matching bases. Germline CDR1 SEHNR, CDR2 FQNEAQ (reference sequence). The CDR3 contains 15 residues. Trimming removed 2 bases from V and 9 bases from J, with 17 bases in between. CDR3 DNA sequence: TGTGCCAGCAGCTTAATGGGGGCGACAAGTGGTGAGCAGTTCTTC. Its translation is CASSLMGATSGEQFF. The whole variable domain, filled in from reference TRBV7-9 and TRBJ2-1, reads DTGVSQNPRHKITKRGQNVTFRCDPISEHNRLYWYRQTLGQGPEFLTYFQNEAQLEKSRLLSDRFSAERPKGSFSTLEIQRTEQGDSAMYLCASSLMGATSGEQFFGPGTRLTVL.

This clonotype was detected many times. The V call is TRBV24-1, the J call TRBJ1-1; possibly TRBD1 for D (5 bases). This CDR3 contains 20 residues. Deletions cut 12 bases from V and 8 bases from J, with 42 bases between. Germline CDR1 is KGHDR and CDR2 is SFDVKD. In nucleotides, the CDR3 is TGTGCCCTGGTCCTCGGGGCGGAAGGAACTCCCTACCGGTTTGGACAAGAAGCTTTCTTT. Translation gives CALVLGAEGTPYRFGQEAFF.

This clonotype was picked up a small number of times. The V gene is TRBV7-9, the J gene TRBJ2-2; 8 bases map to TRBD2. The germline CDR1 and CDR2 sequences are SEHNR and FQNEAQ (reference sequence). This CDR3 is 16 amino acids long. Unmatched junction bases numbered 6, after V lost 6 bases and J lost 0 bases. The chain's CDR3 is CASRGAGVANTGELFF. CDR3 sequence (DNA): TGTGCCAGCAGGGGAGCGGGAGTAGCGAACACCGGGGAGCTGTTTTTT.

The chain uses TRBV20-1 and TRBJ1-5; tentative D call: TRBD1 (5 bases). Germline-derived CDR1 and CDR2 are DFQATT and SNEGSKA (reference sequence). Trimming took off 2 bases at V and 5 bases at J, with 7 bases between the two ends. This CDR3 comprises 12 residues. CDR3 region: CSARQGYQPQHF. In nucleotides, the CDR3 is TGCAGTGCTAGACAGGGCTATCAGCCCCAGCATTTT.

The chain links TRBV7-9 to TRBJ1-2; D gene ambiguous. The CDR3 sequence is 16 residues long. Germline V gene sequence: CDR1 SEHNR, CDR2 FQNEAQ (reference sequence). The V end was cut by 1 base, the J end by 0 bases, with 12 bases between. CDR3 DNA sequence: TGTGCCAGCAGCTTAGGAGGACCAGAAGCTAACTATGGCTACACCTTC. It translates to CASSLGGPEANYGYTF.

Concerning this clonotype: This may arise from a read error, as a much more abundant clone is one base away. The chain links TRBV10-3 to TRBJ1-4, with D perhaps TRBD1 (5 bases). Trimming shortened V by 6 bases and J by 8 bases, and 16 bases separated the two germline ends. This CDR3 has 14 amino acids. Germline V gene lookup returns CDR1 ENHRY and CDR2 SYGVKD. CDR3 loop: CAIRSSRRDEKLFF. DNA of the CDR3: TGTGCCATCAGATCCTCAAGGAGGGACGAAAAACTGTTTTTT.

This clonotype was seen many times. This chain links TRBV6-1 with TRBJ2-7; no clear D. V lost 3 bases and J lost 3, with 9 bases in between. This CDR3 is 13 amino acids long. CDR1 is MNHNS, CDR2 SASEGT, per germline. The CDR3 region has the DNA TGTGCCAGCAGTGAGTACCGATTCTACGAGCAGTACTTC. Residues: CASSEYRFYEQYF.

This clonotype appeared many times. The chain recombines TRBV21-1 with TRBJ1-5; TRBD1 is taken as the D call from the table, unchecked against the DNA. TRBV21-1 is reported as a pseudogene. This CDR3 is built from 15 residues. CDR3 sequence reads: CASSLGQGGNQPQHF. In nucleotides, the CDR3 is TGTGCCAGCAGCTTGGGACAGGGAGGCAATCAGCCCCAGCATTTT.